One and the same sample provided the 10 T cell receptor beta chains below, sequenced in a study of blood T cell repertoires in COVID-19. Sequencing was performed with immunoSEQ multiplex PCR; in TCRdb, only in-frame clones are kept and a portion is missing. Of 250,000 to 350,000 clones listed, about 87% were seen once; the top ten hold approximately 8.1%. The specimen was peripheral blood. Receptor source: a woman aged 50 to 65 who had recovered from COVID-19.

V gene TRBV5-4 combines with J gene TRBJ2-1, with 11 bases aligning to TRBD2. CDR1 is SGHNT, CDR2 YYREEE, per germline (reference sequence). CDR3 length: 16 amino acids. Germline trimming cut 4 bases from V and 7 bases from J; bases unmatched to any gene: 10. CDR3 DNA: TGTGCCAGCAGCGCCCCCACTAGCGGGAGAGGTAATGAGCAGTTCTTC. As protein: CASSAPTSGRGNEQFF.

V is TRBV27 and J is TRBJ2-7; TRBD1 agrees at 7 bases. Germline CDR1 and CDR2: MNHEY and SMNVEV (reference sequence). V trimming: 6 bases; J trimming: 5 bases; junction bases outside the gene matches: 7. This CDR3 has 13 residues. Written as DNA, the CDR3 is TGTGCCAGCAGGAGACAGGGTACCCACGAGCAGTACTTC. Residues: CASRRQGTHEQYF.

The chain links TRBV5-4 to TRBJ2-2, with 7 bases lining up with TRBD1. Germline CDR1 reads SGHNT; CDR2 reads YYREEE (reference sequence). Trimming at V came to 4 bases and at J to 0 bases, leaving 6 bases not matched to a gene. The CDR3 spans 16 residues. In DNA, the CDR3 is TGTGCCAGCAGCCACGGACAGGCTTCGAACACCGGGGAGCTGTTTTTT. The encoded protein is CASSHGQASNTGELFF.

The V and J genes are TRBV29-1 and TRBJ2-1; 10 bases match TRBD2. The CDR3 runs 16 residues. Germline V lookup: CDR1 SQVTM, CDR2 ANQGSEA. V trimming: 6 bases; J trimming: 8 bases; junction bases outside the gene matches: 16. The CDR3, as DNA: TGCAGCGTCTCCGGCGTTGTTAGCGGGAGGTCCTATGAGCAGTTCTTC. This gives the protein CSVSGVVSGRSYEQFF.

The chain has TRBV9 and TRBJ2-3; weak D call: TRBD1 (5 bases). This CDR3 is 14 amino acids long. V dropped 0 bases and J dropped 0 bases, with 5 bases sitting between them. Germline V gene sequence: CDR1 SGDLS, CDR2 YYNGEE. The CDR3 coding sequence is TGTGCCAGCAGCGTAGCAGGGAGCACAGATACGCAGTATTTT. Protein sequence: CASSVAGSTDTQYF.

The rearrangement links TRBV6-2 or TRBV6-3 to TRBJ2-5; TRBD2 is a possible D gene (6 bases). The germline V and J ends were trimmed by 2 bases and 7 bases, with 20 bases remaining between them. The germline CDR1 and CDR2 sequences are MNHEY and SVGEGT. The CDR3 covers 16 residues. The CDR3 sequence is CASSYVAGLTWATQYF. The CDR3 DNA follows: TGTGCCAGCAGTTACGTTGCGGGGCTTACCTGGGCGACCCAGTACTTC.

The genes are TRBV2 and TRBJ1-1; no clear D gene. In germline, CDR1 is SNHLY, CDR2 FYNNEI. This CDR3 contains 12 residues. V was clipped by 5 bases and J by 1 base, with 5 bases between them. In DNA, the CDR3 is TGTGCCAGCAGTACACGGAACACTGAAGCTTTCTTT. Encoded protein: CASSTRNTEAFF.

CDR3 bases: TGTGCCAGCTCCCCTCGACAGGGAACAGGGGCCAACGTCCTGACTTTC. It yields the protein CASSPRQGTGANVLTF. The chain employs TRBV18 and TRBJ2-6, with 7 bases identical to TRBD1. Germline-derived CDR1 and CDR2 are KGHSH and LQKENI. Trimming cost V 6 bases and J 4 bases; bases outside gene matches: 9. The CDR3 has 16 residues. Combining the CDR3 with reference TRBV18 and TRBJ2-6 gives the whole variable domain NAGVMQNPRHLVRRRGQEARLRCSPMKGHSHVYWYRQLPEEGLKFMVYLQKENIIDESGMPKERFSAEFPKEGPSILRIQQVVRGDSAAYFCASSPRQGTGANVLTFGAGSRLTVL.

The V call is TRBV6-5, the J call TRBJ1-1; no firm D call. Germline-derived CDR1 and CDR2 are MNHEY and SVGAGI. The CDR3 sequence is 15 residues long. Trimming took off 3 bases at V and 1 base at J, with 12 bases between the two ends. CDR3 amino acids: CASSYKGRWNTEAFF. The CDR3, as DNA: TGTGCCAGCAGTTATAAAGGGAGATGGAACACTGAAGCTTTCTTT.

The chain uses TRBV27 and TRBJ2-3; 11 positions agree with TRBD2. This CDR3 is 16 amino acids long. CDR1 is MNHEY, CDR2 SMNVEV, per germline (reference sequence). Trimming took 0 bases from V and 7 from J; bases not matched to a gene: 6. CDR3 sequence: CASSLSSGGEVYTQYF. CDR3 bases: TGTGCCAGCAGTTTATCTAGCGGGGGGGAGGTGTATACGCAGTATTTT.